Shown below are 16 T cell receptor beta chains from a single sample sequenced in a study of blood T cell repertoires in COVID-19. This table comes from immunoSEQ multiplex PCR, and its TCRdb copy is limited to in-frame clones, with some not included. Of 270,000 or so clones listed, roughly 93% are singletons. Source material: PBMCs or T cells enriched from blood (not recorded which). Every receptor here comes from a woman between 40 and 50 years old with acute COVID-19.

The chain links TRBV28 to TRBJ2-7; a possible D gene is TRBD1 (6 bases). The CDR3 extends over 15 amino acids. Germline V gene lookup returns CDR1 MDHEN and CDR2 SYDVKM. Trimming took 1 base from V and 1 from J, leaving 11 bases between them. The CDR3 region has the DNA TGTGCCAGCAGTTTATTAGTCAGGGGTTCCTACGAGCAGTACTTC. Its translation: CASSLLVRGSYEQYF.

The rearrangement uses TRBV3-1 (or the pseudogene TRBV3-2) and TRBJ2-2, with TRBD2 matching over 8 bases. The V gene's germline CDR1 is LGHDT and CDR2 YNNKEL (reference sequence). The CDR3 is made up of 19 amino acids. With 1 base clipped from V and 1 base from J, the junction kept 11 bases outside the gene matches. The chain's CDR3 is CASSQAERERGRNTGELFF. The CDR3 DNA sequence: TGTGCCAGCAGCCAAGCGGAAAGGGAGCGGGGGAGGAACACCGGGGAGCTGTTTTTT.

The V gene is TRBV2, the J gene TRBJ1-5; the D gene is possibly TRBD1 (6 bases). This CDR3 comprises 13 residues. V was cut by 6 bases and J by 5 bases, with 11 bases left in between. Germline CDR1 is SNHLY and CDR2 is FYNNEI. The CDR3 coding sequence is TGTGCCAGCAGCCGGACAGACCATCAGCCCCAGCATTTT. Its protein product is CASSRTDHQPQHF.

This clone occurred a few times. The sample contains more than one DNA sequence encoding this CDR3. The chain recombines TRBV12-3 or TRBV12-4 with TRBJ1-2; TRBD1 might be the D (6 bases). The CDR3 contains 13 residues. V shed 6 bases and J shed 2 bases, with 10 bases lying between them. The CDR3 reads CASSPDRNYGYTF. The CDR3 DNA is TGTGCCAGCAGCCCCGACAGGAACTATGGCTACACCTTC.

V gene TRBV24-1 combines with J gene TRBJ2-5; no firm D call. CDR1 is KGHDR and CDR2 is SFDVKD in the germline V gene. The CDR3 loop spans 16 amino acids. V was clipped by 2 bases and J by 4 bases, with 16 bases between them. CDR3 sequence reads: CATSDSLAETGETQYF. The CDR3 region has the DNA TGTGCCACCAGTGATTCGCTCGCAGAGACTGGAGAGACCCAGTACTTC.

This clone showed up just a few times. The chain uses TRBV10-1 and TRBJ1-2; tentatively, D is TRBD1 (6 bases). The CDR3 spans 15 residues. Germline CDR1 and CDR2: WNHNN and SYGVQD (reference sequence). Trimming cost V 7 bases and J 4 bases, with 19 bases left between them. The CDR3 loop reads CASTEGGAWGYGYTF. CDR3 in DNA: TGCGCCAGCACCGAGGGGGGGGCGTGGGGCTATGGCTACACCTTC.

This sequence joins TRBV2 and TRBJ2-5, with D unclear. This CDR3 contains 12 residues. Trimming shortened V by 5 bases and J by 2 bases, and 6 bases separated the two germline ends. Germline lookup yields CDR1 SNHLY and CDR2 FYNNEI. The CDR3 loop reads CASSLFQETQYF. CDR3 DNA: TGTGCCAGCAGTCTTTTTCAAGAGACCCAGTACTTC.

CDR3 protein: CASSPRQADNSPLHF. The CDR3 region has the DNA TGTGCCAGCAGCCCAAGACAGGCGGATAATTCACCCCTCCACTTT. The chain combines TRBV7-2 with TRBJ1-6; perhaps TRBD1 as D (6 bases). The CDR3 contains 15 residues. Trimming took off 5 bases at V and 5 bases at J, with 13 bases between the two ends. Germline V gives CDR1 SGHTA, CDR2 FQGNSA.

This chain uses TRBV6-6 with TRBJ1-2; no firm D call. The CDR3 extends over 14 amino acids. Per the germline V gene, CDR1 is MNHNY and CDR2 is SVGAGI (reference sequence). V was clipped by 5 bases and J by 2 bases, with 12 bases between them. The CDR3 DNA sequence: TGTGCCAGCAGTCAAAGAACAGAGAACTATGGCTACACCTTC. Protein product: CASSQRTENYGYTF.

The chain employs TRBV28 and TRBJ1-1; TRBD1 might be the D (6 bases). This CDR3 has 16 amino acids. Trimming took off 6 bases at V and 1 base at J, with 18 bases between the two ends. Germline V gene sequence: CDR1 MDHEN, CDR2 SYDVKM. The chain's CDR3 is CASRRRTGPANTEAFF. DNA of the CDR3: TGTGCCAGCAGAAGACGCACAGGGCCCGCGAACACTGAAGCTTTCTTT.

The chain uses TRBV28 and TRBJ2-1, with 13 bases matching TRBD2. CDR1 is MDHEN and CDR2 is SYDVKM in the germline V gene. This CDR3 has 16 amino acids. J was trimmed by 9 bases and V by 5 bases; bases with no gene match: 10. The CDR3 reads CASSPIGLAGASEQFF. CDR3 DNA: TGTGCCAGCAGTCCGATCGGACTAGCGGGGGCTAGTGAGCAGTTCTTC.

The J gene is TRBJ2-7, the V gene TRBV4-1; possible D gene TRBD2, 5 bases. The CDR3 runs 13 residues. CDR1 and CDR2 from the germline V gene are MGHRA and YSYEKL. The germline V and J ends were trimmed by 1 base and 7 bases, with 11 bases remaining between them. DNA for the CDR3: TGCGCCAGCAGCCAAGGGCCGGGGAAAGAGCAGTACTTC. Its translation is CASSQGPGKEQYF.

The rearrangement uses TRBV5-1 and TRBJ1-1; 10 bases map to TRBD1. Germline lookup yields CDR1 SGHRS and CDR2 YFSETQ. Unmatched junction bases numbered 3, after V lost 0 bases and J lost 4 bases. CDR3 length: 15 amino acids. CDR3 protein: CASSLGGQGFTEAFF. The CDR3 nucleotides are TGCGCCAGCAGCTTGGGGGGACAGGGGTTCACTGAAGCTTTCTTT. Full variable domain (rest looked up from reference TRBV5-1 and TRBJ1-1): KAGVTQTPRYLIKTRGQQVTLSCSPISGHRSVSWYQQTPGQGLQFLFEYFSETQRNKGNFPGRFSGRQFSNSRSEMNVSTLELGDSALYLCASSLGGQGFTEAFFGQGTRLTVV.

J is TRBJ1-5 and V is TRBV30; D is uncertain. The ends were cut back, 1 base at V and 3 bases at J, with 7 bases in the middle. From germline, CDR1 is GTSNPN and CDR2 SVGIG (reference sequence). The CDR3 spans 13 residues. CDR3 region: CAWSAGDNQPQHF. The DNA for the CDR3 is TGTGCCTGGAGTGCCGGTGACAATCAGCCCCAGCATTTT. The full variable domain, with the rest looked up from reference TRBV30 and TRBJ1-5, is SQTIHQWPATLVQPVGSPLSLECTVEGTSNPNLYWYRQAAGRGLQLLFYSVGIGQISSEVPQNLSASRPQDRQFILSSKKLLLSDSGFYLCAWSAGDNQPQHFGDGTRLSIL.

This chain uses TRBV30 with TRBJ2-3; 10 nucleotides align to TRBD1. V shed 4 bases and J 4 bases; nucleotides not matched to a gene: 8. The CDR3 totals 15 residues. Germline CDR1 GTSNPN, CDR2 SVGIG (reference sequence). The CDR3 bases are TGTGCCTGGAATACGGGACAGGGGATTGCAGATACGCAGTATTTT. It translates to CAWNTGQGIADTQYF.

CDR3 coding DNA: TGTGCCAGCTCATTACAGGGGGCTGGAGATACGCAGTATTTT. Its translation: CASSLQGAGDTQYF. V usage is TRBV18 and J usage is TRBJ2-3; 9 bases are a match to TRBD1. The CDR3 spans 14 residues. Germline CDR1 and CDR2: KGHSH and LQKENI. Losses at the gene ends were 5 bases for V and 5 bases for J; bases not matched to a gene: 5.